The 6 T cell receptor beta chains below all came from one sample that was sequenced in a study of response to subunit inactivated influenza vaccine. TCRdb re-called the RT-PCR reads through MiXCR, storing one row per CDR3 protein. The sample carries 490,000 or so distinct CDR3 sequences, less than 10% recorded once. The material sequenced was PBMCs from blood, taken approximately 25 months after vaccination. All receptors derive from a man between 50 and 69 years old who received an inactivated influenza vaccine.

This clonotype has a count of ten or more. At one end, the junction sequence differs from germline, possibly due to a read error. The chain uses TRBV10-2 and TRBJ2-3; no firm D call. Looked up from germline, CDR1 is WSHSY and CDR2 is SAAADI. The CDR3 loop spans 15 amino acids. CDR3 sequence (DNA): TGCGCCAGCAGCGAGTTAGGTGTCCGCACAGATACGCAGTATTTT. It is translated as CASSELGVRTDTQYF.

This clonotype turned up a few times. The chain has TRBV12-3 or TRBV12-4 and TRBJ2-2, with D perhaps assigned TRBD1 or TRBD2 (5 bases each). Trimming cost V 6 bases and J 7 bases, with 24 bases left between them. The CDR3 has 17 residues. The CDR3 sequence: CASRGDYGASPGGELFF. The CDR3 DNA reads TGTGCCAGCAGGGGGGATTATGGGGCTAGCCCTGGCGGGGAGCTGTTTTTT.

The chain employs TRBV5-1 and TRBJ2-2; 9 bases fit TRBD1. The germline V gene encodes CDR1 SGHRS and CDR2 YFSETQ. The J segment lost 4 bases and the V segment lost 4 bases, leaving 5 bases of the junction unmatched. The CDR3 runs 15 residues. CDR3 nucleotide sequence: TGCGCCAGCAGCAACGACAGGGGGAGCACCGGGGAGCTGTTTTTT. Its protein product is CASSNDRGSTGELFF.

This clonotype was recorded at least ten times. The chain joins TRBV18 to TRBJ1-5; no clear D gene. Between the trimmed V and J ends, which lost 4 bases and 4 bases, there was a span of 8 bases. Germline V CDR1 and CDR2: KGHSH, LQKENI. The CDR3 runs 13 residues. DNA for the CDR3: TGTGCCAGCTCACTCCTACCAAATCAGCCCCAGCATTTT. Amino acids: CASSLLPNQPQHF.

CDR3 nucleotide sequence: TGCAGTGCTAGGGGACAGGGTGGGAATGAGCAGTTCTTC. Residues: CSARGQGGNEQFF. The chain links TRBV20-1 to TRBJ2-1, with TRBD1 identical over 9 bases. J gave up 7 bases and V 3 bases, and 4 bases lay outside the gene matches. CDR1 is DFQATT, CDR2 SNEGSKA, per germline (reference sequence). The CDR3 is 13 residues long.

This clonotype was detected many times. This sequence joins TRBV7-9 and TRBJ2-7; D perhaps matches TRBD1 (5 bases). CDR3 length: 14 amino acids. The V and J ends lost 2 bases and 5 bases respectively, with 13 bases between them. The germline gives CDR1 SEHNR, CDR2 FQNEAQ (reference sequence). The CDR3 region is CASSLMSGIDEQYF. The CDR3 region has the DNA TGTGCCAGCAGCTTAATGTCAGGGATCGACGAGCAGTACTTC.